This entry lists 27 T cell receptor beta chains sequenced from one sample in a study of T cells in Graves' hyperthyroidism and ophthalmopathy. Using RNA transcripts as the source, TCR beta CDR3 regions were amplified. Using the HTBI primer set, a first-round RT-PCR was run on the TCR CDR3. TCRdb ran MiXCR on the multiplex PCR reads and lists one entry per CDR3 protein. The sample contains around 210,000 distinct CDR3 sequences, 17% of which appear only once. The sequenced sample consisted of blood. All receptors derive from a woman aged 50 to 65 with Graves' hyperthyroidism.

About this clonotype: A much bigger clone sits one base away, suggesting this may be a read error. The J gene is TRBJ2-3, the V gene TRBV7-9; 8 bases are shared with TRBD2. The CDR3 has 15 amino acids. Germline CDR1 SEHNR, CDR2 FQNEAQ (reference sequence). The CDR3 here is CASSSKRGHTDMQYF. CDR3 nucleotide sequence: TGTGCCAGCAGCTCCAAGCGGGGGCACACAGATATGCAGTATTTT.

This clonotype was observed at least ten times. The chain joins TRBV5-1 to TRBJ2-1; D is perhaps TRBD1 (5 bases). Germline assignment: CDR1 SGHRS and CDR2 YFSETQ. Trimming cost V 2 bases and J 7 bases, with 16 bases left between them. This CDR3 has 15 residues. For the CDR3, the DNA is TGCGCCAGCAGCTTAGGATGGCAGGGTAAAAATGAGCAGTTCTTC. Translation: CASSLGWQGKNEQFF. The variable domain in full, completed from reference TRBV5-1 and TRBJ2-1, reads KAGVTQTPRYLIKTRGQQVTLSCSPISGHRSVSWYQQTPGQGLQFLFEYFSETQRNKGNFPGRFSGRQFSNSRSEMNVSTLELGDSALYLCASSLGWQGKNEQFFGPGTRLTVL.

DNA of the CDR3: TGCAGTGCTGCGACTCTAGCGGCGTACAATGAGCAGTTCTTC. It encodes CSAATLAAYNEQFF. This rearrangement joins TRBV20-1 to TRBJ2-1; TRBD2 agrees at 7 bases. CDR3 length equals 14 residues. Trimming took 5 bases from V and 4 from J; bases not matched to a gene: 8. Germline V gene data show CDR1 as DFQATT and CDR2 as SNEGSKA (reference sequence).

Only a few counts were recorded for this clonotype. The chain uses TRBV20-1 and TRBJ2-3; D assignment may be TRBD1 or TRBD2 (5 bases each). This CDR3 has 15 amino acids. Germline V lookup: CDR1 DFQATT, CDR2 SNEGSKA (reference sequence). Trimming cost V 1 base and J 4 bases, with 15 bases left between them. This CDR3 reads CSARVSGWGPDTQYF. As DNA, the CDR3 is TGCAGTGCTAGAGTTTCGGGGTGGGGCCCAGATACGCAGTATTTT.

This clonotype was picked up many times. The chain recombines TRBV2 with TRBJ2-1; D is uncertain. The germline V and J ends were trimmed by 8 bases and 8 bases, with 7 bases remaining between them. CDR1 is SNHLY, CDR2 FYNNEI, per germline. The CDR3 spans 10 residues. Written as DNA, the CDR3 is TGTGCCAGCTCCGGCCATGAGCAGTTCTTC. Amino acid sequence: CASSGHEQFF. The full variable domain, rest sourced from reference TRBV2 and TRBJ2-1, is EPEVTQTPSHQVTQMGQEVILRCVPISNHLYFYWYRQILGQKVEFLVSFYNNEISEKSEIFDDQFSVERPDGSNFTLKIRSTKLEDSAMYFCASSGHEQFFGPGTRLTVL.

The table lists this clonotype with many counts. The chain has TRBV27 and TRBJ2-1, with D perhaps being TRBD1 or TRBD2 (5 bases each). This CDR3 region has 15 residues. Germline-derived CDR1 and CDR2 are MNHEY and SMNVEV (reference sequence). V lost 5 bases to trimming and J lost 9 bases, with 20 bases between them. CDR3 in DNA: TGTGCCAGCAGTGCTTCCGGGACCCCAACCGGTGAGCAGTTCTTC. Encoded protein: CASSASGTPTGEQFF.

There are a few counts of this clonotype. The rearrangement links TRBV3-1 to TRBJ2-7, with 9 bases that match TRBD2. The V gene end was trimmed by 1 base and the J gene end by 0 bases; junction bases not matched to a gene: 7. The length of the CDR3 is 17 residues. Germline CDR1 LGHDT, CDR2 YNNKEL (reference sequence). Here the CDR3 DNA reads TGTGCCAGCAGCCAAGGGGCTAGCGGGACCTCCTCCTACGAGCAGTACTTC. Protein sequence: CASSQGASGTSSYEQYF.

J is TRBJ2-1 and V is TRBV14; 10 nucleotides line up with TRBD1. The CDR3 consists of 13 residues. From germline, CDR1 is SGHDN and CDR2 FVKESK. The V gene end was trimmed by 5 bases and the J gene end by 15 bases; junction bases not matched to a gene: 10. The CDR3 DNA follows: TGTGCCAGCAGCTCAATGAGGACAGGGGGGTCGTTCTTC. It encodes CASSSMRTGGSFF.

This clonotype has ten or more counts. This sequence joins TRBV20-1 and TRBJ1-5; TRBD1 matches at 12 bases. Trimming removed 1 base from V and 7 bases from J; junction bases left unmatched: 5. The V gene's germline CDR1 is DFQATT and CDR2 SNEGSKA (reference sequence). CDR3 length: 15 residues. CDR3 protein: CSARAGTGGEQPQHF. For the CDR3, the DNA is TGCAGTGCTAGAGCTGGGACAGGGGGCGAGCAGCCCCAGCATTTT.

In this sample, this clonotype turned up many times. The chain couples TRBV20-1 to TRBJ1-1, with D uncertain. The CDR3 has 11 residues. V was clipped by 5 bases and J by 7 bases, with 11 bases between them. In germline, CDR1 is DFQATT, CDR2 SNEGSKA (reference sequence). Here the CDR3 DNA reads TGCAGTGCTCGGACTGTCGGTGAAGCTTTCTTT. Translated: CSARTVGEAFF.

This rearrangement joins TRBV7-9 to TRBJ1-2, with D uncertain. The CDR3 covers 13 residues. V was clipped by 5 bases and J by 10 bases, with 17 bases between them. CDR1 and CDR2 (germline): SEHNR, FQNEAQ (reference sequence). In DNA form, the CDR3 reads TGTGCCAGCAGCCCGAAGGCATCTATGGACTACACCTTC. This gives the protein CASSPKASMDYTF. Full variable domain (missing parts from reference TRBV7-9 and TRBJ1-2): DTGVSQNPRHKITKRGQNVTFRCDPISEHNRLYWYRQTLGQGPEFLTYFQNEAQLEKSRLLSDRFSAERPKGSFSTLEIQRTEQGDSAMYLCASSPKASMDYTFGSGTRLTVV.

This clonotype was seen ten or more times. This rearrangement joins TRBV20-1 to TRBJ2-1; 9 bases align to TRBD2. V gave up 3 bases and J gave up 2 bases; unmatched junction bases: 5. CDR1 is DFQATT and CDR2 is SNEGSKA in the germline V gene (reference sequence). This CDR3 spans 15 amino acids. The CDR3 reads CSASKASGTYNEQFF. Here the CDR3 DNA reads TGCAGTGCTAGTAAGGCTAGCGGGACCTACAATGAGCAGTTCTTC.

This clonotype was counted at least ten times. The chain combines TRBV6-1 with TRBJ1-2; 7 bases fit TRBD1. V was clipped by 7 bases and J by 1 base; unmatched bases: 9. This CDR3 is 15 amino acids long. In germline, CDR1 is MNHNS, CDR2 SASEGT. The CDR3 region has the DNA TGTGCCAGCACCAAAACAGGGGTAGATAACTATGGCTACACCTTC. As protein: CASTKTGVDNYGYTF.

The V gene is TRBV12-3 or TRBV12-4, the J gene TRBJ2-1, with a tentative D call TRBD2 (5 bases). The germline V and J ends were trimmed by 5 bases and 9 bases, with 11 bases remaining between them. The CDR3 runs 12 residues. The DNA of the CDR3 is TGTGCCAGCAGTCAACTAGGAGGTGAGCAGTTCTTC. Its translation is CASSQLGGEQFF.

This chain uses TRBV12-3 or TRBV12-4 with TRBJ2-3, with D unresolved. Trimming took 3 bases from V and 2 from J, leaving 12 bases between them. The CDR3 loop spans 15 amino acids. The CDR3 region is CASSFPARDTDTQYF. For the CDR3, the DNA is TGTGCCAGCAGTTTCCCCGCTAGGGACACAGATACGCAGTATTTT.

This clonotype was seen more than once but under ten times. J is TRBJ1-3 and V is TRBV3-1, with D unresolved. The length of the CDR3 is 16 residues. The V end lost 0 bases, the J end lost 0 bases, and 9 bases lay between the germline ends. Germline CDR1 LGHDT, CDR2 YNNKEL (reference sequence). The CDR3 is CASSQEAGNSGNTIYF. In DNA form, the CDR3 reads TGTGCCAGCAGCCAAGAGGCGGGTAACTCTGGAAACACCATATATTTT. Based on the CDR3 plus reference TRBV3-1 and TRBJ1-3, the full variable domain is DTAVSQTPKYLVTQMGNDKSIKCEQNLGHDTMYWYKQDSKKFLKIMFSYNNKELIINETVPNRFSPKSPDKAHLNLHINSLELGDSAVYFCASSQEAGNSGNTIYFGEGSWLTVV.

This clonotype was detected ten times or more. This chain uses TRBV7-2 with TRBJ2-7; D uncertain. Trimming cost V 5 bases and J 4 bases, with 6 bases left between them. Germline-derived CDR1 and CDR2 are SGHTA and FQGNSA. The length of the CDR3 is 11 residues. In DNA form, the CDR3 reads TGTGCCAGCAGCCCCCTGTACGAGCAGTACTTC. This codes for CASSPLYEQYF.

This clonotype was detected many times. The V and J genes are TRBV14 and TRBJ2-2; D is ambiguous. CDR3 length: 14 residues. CDR1 SGHDN and CDR2 FVKESK come from the germline V gene. Trimming stripped 0 bases from V and 5 bases from J, with 7 bases between. Here the CDR3 reads CASSQDPDTGELFF. CDR3 DNA: TGTGCCAGCAGCCAAGATCCTGATACCGGGGAGCTGTTTTTT. Supplemented by reference TRBV14 and TRBJ2-2, the full variable domain reads EAGVTQFPSHSVIEKGQTVTLRCDPISGHDNLYWYRRVMGKEIKFLLHFVKESKQDESGMPNNRFLAERTGGTYSTLKVQPAELEDSGVYFCASSQDPDTGELFFGEGSRLTVL.

This clonotype was seen a handful of times. The CDR3 bases are TGTGCCAGCACCCTGGACAGGGGGGATGAAAAACTGTTTTTT. It encodes CASTLDRGDEKLFF. The rearrangement links TRBV6-1 to TRBJ1-4; 10 nucleotides align to TRBD1. This CDR3 is 14 amino acids long. V was pared by 7 bases and J by 6 bases, with 5 bases of the junction left unmatched. Germline V lookup: CDR1 MNHNS, CDR2 SASEGT.

The table lists this clonotype with many counts. V usage is TRBV20-1 and J usage is TRBJ2-5; 7 bases match TRBD1. CDR1 and CDR2 (germline): DFQATT, SNEGSKA (reference sequence). V dropped 7 bases and J dropped 5; count of bases not matched to a gene: 4. The CDR3 is 11 residues long. The CDR3 reads CSEEQGETQYF. As DNA, the CDR3 is TGCAGTGAAGAACAGGGGGAGACCCAGTACTTC.

Only a few counts were recorded for this clonotype. The rearrangement uses TRBV28 and TRBJ2-7; 8 bases agree with TRBD2. The CDR3 extends over 17 amino acids. Germline V lookup: CDR1 MDHEN, CDR2 SYDVKM. After removal of 5 bases from V and 1 base from J, the junction contained 13 bases not matched to a gene. CDR3 sequence reads: CASSGPSSGHNSYEQYF. For the CDR3, the DNA is TGTGCCAGCAGTGGTCCTTCTAGCGGGCATAATTCCTACGAGCAGTACTTC.

The chain joins TRBV5-1 to TRBJ2-1, with D tentatively TRBD1 or TRBD2 (5 bases each). The germline V gene has CDR1 SGHRS and CDR2 YFSETQ. This CDR3 comprises 13 residues. With 0 bases removed from V and 8 bases from J, the gap between germline ends came to 9 bases. This CDR3 reads CASSLGGADEQFF. The CDR3 nucleotides are TGCGCCAGCAGCTTGGGAGGGGCGGATGAGCAGTTCTTC.

This clonotype showed up many times. The chain couples TRBV6-1 to TRBJ1-1, with 11 bases aligning to TRBD1. The CDR3 has 14 amino acids. Germline assignment: CDR1 MNHNS and CDR2 SASEGT. Germline trimming cut 8 bases from V and 3 bases from J; bases unmatched to any gene: 5. Written as DNA, the CDR3 is TGTGCCAGCGGCCGGGACAGGGGGGACACTGAAGCTTTCTTT. It yields the protein CASGRDRGDTEAFF.

About this clonotype: A single base separates this from a much larger clone, so it may be a read error. The rearrangement joins TRBV15 to TRBJ2-1, with TRBD2 matching over 10 bases. The closer fit of TRBJ2-7 to the DNA end suggests the J call may be wrong. There are 19 residues in the CDR3. Germline-derived CDR1 and CDR2 are LNHNV and YYDKDF (reference sequence). Here the CDR3 DNA reads TGTGCCACCAGCAGAGATTACCCTGCTAGCGGGAGTTCCTACAATGAGCAGTACTTC. This gives the protein CATSRDYPASGSSYNEQYF.

This clonotype was counted many times. The gene calls are TRBV27 and TRBJ1-1; D unresolved. The germline V gene has CDR1 MNHEY and CDR2 SMNVEV (reference sequence). The CDR3 spans 12 residues. V shed 5 bases and J shed 1 base, with 5 bases lying between them. CDR3 in amino acids: CASSPPNTEAFF. CDR3 coding DNA: TGTGCCAGCAGTCCACCGAACACTGAAGCTTTCTTT.

This clonotype was recorded a few times. The rearrangement links TRBV15 to TRBJ2-5; TRBD1 is a possible D gene (5 bases). The V and J ends lost 6 bases and 5 bases respectively, with 16 bases between them. Germline V gene data show CDR1 as LNHNV and CDR2 as YYDKDF (reference sequence). The length of the CDR3 is 14 residues. DNA of the CDR3: TGTGCCACCAGTACGCAGGGAATTGAGGAGACCCAGTACTTC. This translates into CATSTQGIEETQYF.

This clonotype was found many times. This chain uses TRBV7-9 with TRBJ2-5, with 14 bases matching TRBD2. Germline values: CDR1 SEHNR, CDR2 FQNEAQ (reference sequence). The CDR3 has 18 amino acids. V lost 5 bases, J lost 3 bases, and 11 bases stayed unmatched. CDR3 coding DNA: TGTGCCAGCAGCCCGAGACCGACTAGCGGGAGGGCCAAAGAGACCCAGTACTTC. This sequence encodes CASSPRPTSGRAKETQYF. The whole variable domain, filled in from reference TRBV7-9 and TRBJ2-5, reads DTGVSQNPRHKITKRGQNVTFRCDPISEHNRLYWYRQTLGQGPEFLTYFQNEAQLEKSRLLSDRFSAERPKGSFSTLEIQRTEQGDSAMYLCASSPRPTSGRAKETQYFGPGTRLLVL.